The 26 T cell receptor beta chains below come from one sample, sequenced in a study of T cell responses to AZD1222 COVID-19 vaccine (dated by TCRdb to the early 2020s). In light of the paper, this sample's time point label describes: baseline before first vaccination. Library method: the immunoSEQ multiplex PCR assay. This immuneACCESS table, as held by TCRdb, lists in-frame sequences with V and J called but not all clones. Of the missing ones, under half trace to an unresolved V gene in checked studies; the others have no known cause. The sample data list tens of thousands of clones, and nearly 90% of these were observed just once. In total, the top ten clones hold 8.4% of the sample. The material was peripheral blood, obtained on day 0 of AZD1222 vaccination. The origin of the receptors is an adult in good health.

This clone was seen only once. The V call is TRBV7-2, the J call TRBJ1-5; D is undetermined. This CDR3 has 14 amino acids. CDR1 is SGHTA, CDR2 FQGNSA, per germline. V dropped 5 bases and J dropped 9 bases, with 17 bases sitting between them. The DNA of the CDR3 is TGTGCCAGCAGCCCCACGGCGGAAGGGTGGCCCCAGCATTTT. It encodes CASSPTAEGWPQHF.

The CDR3 reads CASSYETVGELFF. In DNA, the CDR3 is TGTGCCAGCAGTTATGAGACTGTCGGGGAGCTGTTTTTT. This sequence joins TRBV6-2 or TRBV6-3 and TRBJ2-2; D gene uncertain. This CDR3 contains 13 residues. The germline CDR1 and CDR2 sequences are MNHEY and SVGEGT. V lost 3 bases, J lost 7 bases, and 9 bases lay in between.

The chain couples TRBV3-1 (or the pseudogene TRBV3-2) to TRBJ2-3; 7 nucleotides line up with TRBD2. Trimming cost V 1 base and J 5 bases; bases outside gene matches: 15. CDR3 size: 18 residues. Germline CDR1 reads LGHDT; CDR2 reads YNNKEL (reference sequence). CDR3 sequence: CASSQVHPRGSLLDTQYF. Written as DNA, the CDR3 is TGTGCCAGCAGCCAAGTCCATCCGCGGGGGAGCCTTTTAGATACGCAGTATTTT.

The chain uses TRBV3-1 (or the pseudogene TRBV3-2) and TRBJ1-2; a possible D gene is TRBD1 (6 bases). V lost 4 bases, J lost 2 bases, and 14 bases lay in between. The CDR3 extends over 15 amino acids. The V gene's germline CDR1 is LGHDT and CDR2 YNNKEL (reference sequence). The DNA of the CDR3 is TGTGCCAGCAGCCTCCCGGGACAAGCGAACTATGGCTACACCTTC. It yields the protein CASSLPGQANYGYTF.

The chain has TRBV6-2 or TRBV6-3 and TRBJ1-1; 11 nucleotides line up with TRBD1. Germline CDR1 MNHEY, CDR2 SVGEGT. Trimming at V came to 2 bases and at J to 4 bases, leaving 21 bases not matched to a gene. The CDR3 extends over 21 amino acids. CDR3 sequence reads: CASSYDLGTGGQLSGSTEAFF. CDR3 sequence (DNA): TGTGCCAGCAGTTACGACCTCGGGACAGGGGGTCAACTCTCGGGGAGCACTGAAGCTTTCTTT.

V gene TRBV5-1 combines with J gene TRBJ2-5; tentatively, D is TRBD1 (6 bases). V was cut by 5 bases and J by 2 bases, with 16 bases left in between. CDR3 size: 15 residues. Germline V CDR1 and CDR2: SGHRS, YFSETQ. The CDR3 sequence: CASSFDRSRQETQYF. Here the CDR3 DNA reads TGCGCCAGCAGTTTTGACAGGAGCCGACAAGAGACCCAGTACTTC.

This clone was seen a few times. Additional DNA sequences in this sample encode the identical CDR3. The chain couples TRBV2 to TRBJ1-3; D unresolved. Germline CDR1 is SNHLY and CDR2 is FYNNEI. Deletions cut 2 bases from V and 0 bases from J, with 8 bases between. The CDR3 is 15 amino acids. CDR3 bases: TGTGCCAGCAGTGAAAGGACGGACTCTGGAAACACCATATATTTT. It encodes CASSERTDSGNTIYF.

This clone came up once. The V call is TRBV7-2, the J call TRBJ1-4, with D perhaps matching TRBD1 (6 bases). V was pared by 1 base and J by 8 bases, with 17 bases between. The CDR3 totals 16 residues. Germline V gives CDR1 SGHTA, CDR2 FQGNSA. The CDR3 sequence: CASSLVGGGLGEKLFF. The CDR3 nucleotides read TGTGCCAGCAGCTTAGTTGGGGGGGGGCTTGGAGAAAAACTGTTTTTT.

The rearrangement joins TRBV27 to TRBJ1-2; a possible D gene is TRBD1 (6 bases). V was trimmed by 6 bases and J by 4 bases, leaving 15 bases between them. The CDR3 totals 14 residues. CDR1 and CDR2 (germline): MNHEY, SMNVEV (reference sequence). DNA of the CDR3: TGTGCCAGCAGCCGGGAGGGGGGGTCCTATGGCTACACCTTC. Its translation is CASSREGGSYGYTF.

The V gene is TRBV5-4, the J gene TRBJ1-2; 9 bases are shared with TRBD1. The length of the CDR3 is 13 residues. V lost 4 bases to trimming and J lost 2 bases; unmatched junction nucleotides: 0. Germline-derived CDR1 and CDR2 are SGHNT and YYREEE (reference sequence). This CDR3 reads CASSGTGNYGYTF. The CDR3 bases are TGTGCCAGCAGCGGGACAGGGAACTATGGCTACACCTTC.

This clone was counted at least ten times. This CDR3 is also generated by other DNA sequences in the sample. The DNA of the CDR3 is TGTGCCAGCACCCTCGGGGGCCCGAACACCGGGGAGCTGTTTTTT. It is translated as CASTLGGPNTGELFF. This rearrangement joins TRBV27 to TRBJ2-2; D possibly uses TRBD1 or TRBD2 (6 bases each). CDR3 length: 15 residues. In germline, CDR1 is MNHEY, CDR2 SMNVEV (reference sequence). V lost 7 bases and J lost 0, with 12 bases in between.

This clone was picked up one time. The chain couples TRBV30 to TRBJ2-7; 9 nucleotides align to TRBD1. The CDR3 loop spans 15 amino acids. Per the germline V gene, CDR1 is GTSNPN and CDR2 is SVGIG (reference sequence). The junction had 4 bases not matched to a gene; V was cut back by 1 base and J by 0 bases. In nucleotides, the CDR3 is TGTGCCTGGAGTGGGGGACAGGGCTACTCCTACGAGCAGTACTTC. This codes for CAWSGGQGYSYEQYF.

The gene calls are TRBV19 and TRBJ1-1, with D maybe TRBD1 (6 bases). This CDR3 is 16 amino acids long. Trimming cost V 6 bases and J 3 bases, with 20 bases left between them. Germline lookup yields CDR1 LNHDA and CDR2 SQIVND (reference sequence). CDR3 sequence reads: CASSQGQFPGDTEAFF. In nucleotides, the CDR3 is TGTGCCAGTAGCCAAGGACAGTTCCCCGGGGACACTGAAGCTTTCTTT.

The V and J genes are TRBV6-5 and TRBJ2-7; 13 bases are shared with TRBD2. The CDR3 runs to 15 residues. Germline V gene lookup returns CDR1 MNHEY and CDR2 SVGAGI. J was trimmed by 9 bases and V by 4 bases; bases with no gene match: 9. CDR3 DNA sequence: TGTGCCAGCAGTTCGGGACTAGCGGGAATAAGGGGGCAGTACTTC. Residues: CASSSGLAGIRGQYF.

The chain uses TRBV6-5 and TRBJ1-5; TRBD1 is a possible D gene (6 bases). V lost 2 bases and J 7 bases, leaving 12 bases between the germline ends. CDR1 and CDR2 (germline): MNHEY, SVGAGI. The CDR3 loop spans 14 amino acids. CDR3 amino acids: CASSYGGAGQPQHF. The CDR3 DNA sequence: TGTGCCAGCAGTTACGGGGGGGCAGGACAGCCCCAGCATTTT.

The chain links TRBV6-2 or TRBV6-3 to TRBJ1-1, with TRBD1 matching 8 bases. The V gene end was trimmed by 5 bases and the J gene end by 8 bases; junction bases not matched to a gene: 7. The CDR3 spans 13 residues. Germline loops: CDR1 MNHEY, CDR2 SVGEGT. The CDR3 sequence: CASSIFTGGEAFF. In DNA form, the CDR3 reads TGTGCCAGCAGTATATTTACAGGGGGGGAAGCTTTCTTT.

This rearrangement joins TRBV5-1 to TRBJ1-2; no firm D call. CDR3 length: 15 amino acids. Trimming stripped 0 bases from V and 0 bases from J, with 9 bases between. CDR1 is SGHRS, CDR2 YFSETQ, per germline. CDR3 DNA sequence: TGCGCCAGCAGCTTGGCTGTCGGCTCTAACTATGGCTACACCTTC. Translating it yields CASSLAVGSNYGYTF.

The chain links TRBV19 to TRBJ1-5; 8 nucleotides line up with TRBD1. This CDR3 is built from 13 residues. After removal of 7 bases from V and 7 bases from J, the junction contained 6 bases not matched to a gene. Germline V CDR1 and CDR2: LNHDA, SQIVND (reference sequence). The CDR3: CASTTQGGQPQHF. CDR3 nucleotides: TGTGCCAGTACCACACAGGGGGGCCAGCCCCAGCATTTT.

This clone has just one count. The chain employs TRBV7-2 and TRBJ1-5; the D is unclear. Trimming cost V 3 bases and J 5 bases, with 11 bases left between them. This CDR3 is 14 amino acids long. CDR1 SGHTA and CDR2 FQGNSA come from the germline V gene. CDR3 in DNA: TGTGCCAGCAGCTTCTCCGCCCCTCATCAGCCCCAGCATTTT. This gives the protein CASSFSAPHQPQHF.

The V and J genes are TRBV19 and TRBJ1-5; a possible D gene is TRBD1 (5 bases). The CDR3 covers 16 residues. Germline loops: CDR1 LNHDA, CDR2 SQIVND (reference sequence). Trimming cost V 5 bases and J 4 bases, with 18 bases left between them. The CDR3 region is CASSSLQRGNNQPQHF. CDR3 nucleotide sequence: TGTGCCAGTAGTTCGCTACAGCGGGGGAATAATCAGCCCCAGCATTTT.

A note on this clone: Other DNA sequences from this sample encode an identical CDR3 as well. The V and J genes are TRBV5-1 and TRBJ1-4, with D perhaps TRBD1 (5 bases). Trimming took 2 bases from V and 1 from J, leaving 6 bases between them. The CDR3 is 14 residues long. The V gene's germline CDR1 is SGHRS and CDR2 YFSETQ. CDR3 coding DNA: TGCGCCAGCAGCTTCGGGGGAACTAATGAAAAACTGTTTTTT. The encoded protein is CASSFGGTNEKLFF. Complete variable domain (other parts from reference TRBV5-1 and TRBJ1-4): KAGVTQTPRYLIKTRGQQVTLSCSPISGHRSVSWYQQTPGQGLQFLFEYFSETQRNKGNFPGRFSGRQFSNSRSEMNVSTLELGDSALYLCASSFGGTNEKLFFGSGTQLSVL.

The chain employs TRBV6-5 and TRBJ2-7; D is uncertain. CDR3 length equals 12 residues. Trimming left V 2 bases short and J 6 bases short, with 8 bases between. CDR1 MNHEY and CDR2 SVGAGI come from the germline V gene. The CDR3 DNA reads TGTGCCAGCAGTTACGTAATCGGCGAGCAGTACTTC. Translation gives CASSYVIGEQYF.

The rearrangement uses TRBV9 and TRBJ2-3, with 7 bases fitting TRBD2. With V trimmed by 0 bases and J by 6 bases, 7 bases remained unmatched. The CDR3 is 15 residues long. CDR1 SGDLS and CDR2 YYNGEE come from the germline V gene. The CDR3 loop reads CASSVAQHGGDTQYF. CDR3 nucleotide sequence: TGTGCCAGCAGCGTAGCCCAACACGGGGGGGATACGCAGTATTTT.

The chain employs TRBV21-1 and TRBJ1-2; the DNA was not compared with TRBD1, the D call given in the table. TRBV21-1 is recorded as a pseudogene. The CDR3 is made up of 17 amino acids. The CDR3 DNA is TGTGCCAGCAGCACCACACCGGGACAGGAGGTTTACTATGGCTACACCTTC. Protein product: CASSTTPGQEVYYGYTF.

The rearrangement uses TRBV7-2 and TRBJ1-1; TRBD1 matches 7 bases. The germline V gene encodes CDR1 SGHTA and CDR2 FQGNSA. The trim removed 9 bases at V and 8 bases at J, leaving 6 bases unmatched. This CDR3 spans 11 amino acids. This chain's CDR3 is CASKGDSEAFF. The CDR3 DNA sequence: TGTGCCAGTAAAGGGGACAGCGAAGCTTTCTTT.

Only a few counts were recorded for this clone. CDR3 DNA sequence: TGCGCCAGCAGCTTGGTGGGGGCGAAGCCCCAGCATTTT. Translation: CASSLVGAKPQHF. V gene TRBV5-1 combines with J gene TRBJ1-5, with D perhaps TRBD1 (6 bases). The germline V and J ends were trimmed by 0 bases and 8 bases, with 9 bases remaining between them. Germline V lookup: CDR1 SGHRS, CDR2 YFSETQ. The CDR3 consists of 13 residues.